This passage covers 12 T cell receptor beta chains from one sample sequenced in a study of shared clonotypes between healthy human individuals (dated by TCRdb to 2018 to 2021). The library was prepared using the immunoSEQ multiplex PCR assay. Entries here come from immuneACCESS through TCRdb and include only in-frame sequences with V and J called. Some clones fail to appear in such tables; in the studies checked, an unresolved V gene covers under half of the shortfall, and the cause of the remainder is unknown. For this sample there are roughly 110,000 clones; roughly two thirds appear just once. About 22% of the sample goes to the ten largest clones. The sample consisted of memory CD8+ T cells sorted from blood. This specimen's cell subset or site label, per the study, means: CD45RO+ cells pooled with CCR7-negative TemRA cells. The receptors were gathered from a woman in her 30s in good health.

The V gene is TRBV25-1, the J gene TRBJ1-5; 7 bases fit TRBD1. The CDR3 extends over 14 amino acids. CDR1 is MGHDK and CDR2 is SYGVNS in the germline V gene. V lost 5 bases to trimming and J lost 8 bases; unmatched junction nucleotides: 9. Here the CDR3 reads CASSPRTGQEPQHF. The DNA of the CDR3 is TGTGCCAGCAGTCCACGGACAGGTCAGGAGCCCCAGCATTTT. The whole variable domain, remainder taken from reference TRBV25-1 and TRBJ1-5, is EADIYQTPRYLVIGTGKKITLECSQTMGHDKMYWYQQDPGMELHLIHYSYGVNSTEKGDLSSESTVSRIRTEHFPLTLESARPSHTSQYLCASSPRTGQEPQHFGDGTRLSIL.

This clone was recorded many times. This chain's CDR3 is CASSVASTIFYEQYF. DNA for the CDR3: TGTGCCAGCAGCGTAGCGTCCACTATATTCTACGAGCAGTACTTC. V is TRBV9 and J is TRBJ2-7; no clear D. Germline loops: CDR1 SGDLS, CDR2 YYNGEE. Trimming cost V 0 bases and J 3 bases, with 13 bases left between them. CDR3 size: 15 residues.

This clone was seen many times. The rearrangement links TRBV6-1 to TRBJ2-2; D might be TRBD2 (5 bases). Germline CDR1 MNHNS, CDR2 SASEGT. The CDR3 has 14 amino acids. Trimming shortened V by 4 bases and J by 6 bases, and 12 bases separated the two germline ends. DNA for the CDR3: TGTGCCAGCAGTGGGGATAGCGCAGCCGGGGAGCTGTTTTTT. This sequence encodes CASSGDSAAGELFF.

The chain couples TRBV5-1 to TRBJ2-1; 7 bases agree with TRBD1. Looked up from germline, CDR1 is SGHRS and CDR2 is YFSETQ. With V trimmed by 4 bases and J by 7 bases, 17 bases remained unmatched. There are 17 residues in the CDR3. CDR3 region: CASSLKQGSMPVNEQFF. CDR3 sequence (DNA): TGCGCCAGCAGCCTAAAACAGGGGTCTATGCCGGTAAATGAGCAGTTCTTC.

The chain carries TRBV19 and TRBJ1-2; 8 bases match TRBD1. Germline V gene sequence: CDR1 LNHDA, CDR2 SQIVND (reference sequence). J gave up 4 bases and V 7 bases, and 11 bases lay outside the gene matches. This CDR3 has 15 residues. The CDR3 DNA follows: TGTGCCAGTACCCTTGACAGGGGCCTAAGCTATGGCTACACCTTC. This gives the protein CASTLDRGLSYGYTF.

The chain links TRBV7-8 to TRBJ2-7; the D is unclear. With 1 base removed from V and 6 bases from J, the gap between germline ends came to 7 bases. The germline V gene encodes CDR1 SGHVS and CDR2 FQNEAQ. The CDR3 totals 12 residues. The CDR3 protein is CASSLGPLEQYF. The CDR3 bases are TGTGCCAGCAGCTTAGGGCCCCTCGAGCAGTACTTC.

As DNA, the CDR3 is TGTGCCAGCAGTGCTGGAGACGGGAGCTCCTACGAGCAGTACTTC. It encodes CASSAGDGSSYEQYF. The rearrangement joins TRBV6-4 to TRBJ2-7, with a tentative D call TRBD2 (6 bases). V gave up 4 bases and J gave up 0 bases, with 13 bases separating them. The germline gives CDR1 MRHNA, CDR2 SNTAGT. CDR3 length: 15 residues.

This clone was counted many times. The CDR3, as DNA: TGTGCCAGCAGCTCTACCCGGGAGCAGTTCTTC. Protein: CASSSTREQFF. V gene TRBV5-6 combines with J gene TRBJ2-1; the D is unclear. V shed 3 bases and J shed 10 bases, with 8 bases lying between them. Germline CDR1 reads SGHDT; CDR2 reads YYEEEE. CDR3 length equals 11 residues.

The V gene is TRBV28, the J gene TRBJ2-3; D not resolved. The V end was cut by 7 bases, the J end by 2 bases, with 10 bases between. This CDR3 comprises 13 residues. CDR1 MDHEN and CDR2 SYDVKM come from the germline V gene. CDR3 in amino acids: CASNPETTDTQYF. The DNA for the CDR3 is TGTGCCAGCAACCCTGAAACCACAGATACGCAGTATTTT.

This clone appeared a few times. This chain uses TRBV2 with TRBJ2-5; 12 nucleotides align to TRBD2. CDR3 length: 14 amino acids. Losses at the gene ends were 4 bases for V and 5 bases for J; bases not matched to a gene: 2. Per the germline V gene, CDR1 is SNHLY and CDR2 is FYNNEI. CDR3 in DNA: TGTGCCAGCAGTGGGACTAGCGGGAAGGAGACCCAGTACTTC. Protein sequence: CASSGTSGKETQYF. Using reference TRBV2 and TRBJ2-5 for the parts outside the CDR3, the full variable domain is EPEVTQTPSHQVTQMGQEVILRCVPISNHLYFYWYRQILGQKVEFLVSFYNNEISEKSEIFDDQFSVERPDGSNFTLKIRSTKLEDSAMYFCASSGTSGKETQYFGPGTRLLVL.

This clone was seen ten or more times. The rearrangement joins TRBV18 to TRBJ2-1, with TRBD2 matching over 10 bases. Unmatched junction bases numbered 8, after V lost 3 bases and J lost 6 bases. Germline lookup yields CDR1 KGHSH and CDR2 LQKENI. The CDR3 covers 16 residues. The CDR3 here is CASSPLSLAGVNEQFF. CDR3 nucleotides: TGTGCCAGCTCACCGTTAAGCCTAGCGGGAGTCAATGAGCAGTTCTTC.

This chain uses TRBV7-6 with TRBJ2-5; perhaps TRBD1 as D (5 bases). Germline CDR1 and CDR2: SGHVS and FNYEAQ. The length of the CDR3 is 17 residues. V lost 2 bases and J 5 bases, leaving 21 bases between the germline ends. CDR3 nucleotides: TGTGCCAGCAGCTTAATTTGGGGCCAGGGAAATCTTGAGACCCAGTACTTC. It encodes CASSLIWGQGNLETQYF.